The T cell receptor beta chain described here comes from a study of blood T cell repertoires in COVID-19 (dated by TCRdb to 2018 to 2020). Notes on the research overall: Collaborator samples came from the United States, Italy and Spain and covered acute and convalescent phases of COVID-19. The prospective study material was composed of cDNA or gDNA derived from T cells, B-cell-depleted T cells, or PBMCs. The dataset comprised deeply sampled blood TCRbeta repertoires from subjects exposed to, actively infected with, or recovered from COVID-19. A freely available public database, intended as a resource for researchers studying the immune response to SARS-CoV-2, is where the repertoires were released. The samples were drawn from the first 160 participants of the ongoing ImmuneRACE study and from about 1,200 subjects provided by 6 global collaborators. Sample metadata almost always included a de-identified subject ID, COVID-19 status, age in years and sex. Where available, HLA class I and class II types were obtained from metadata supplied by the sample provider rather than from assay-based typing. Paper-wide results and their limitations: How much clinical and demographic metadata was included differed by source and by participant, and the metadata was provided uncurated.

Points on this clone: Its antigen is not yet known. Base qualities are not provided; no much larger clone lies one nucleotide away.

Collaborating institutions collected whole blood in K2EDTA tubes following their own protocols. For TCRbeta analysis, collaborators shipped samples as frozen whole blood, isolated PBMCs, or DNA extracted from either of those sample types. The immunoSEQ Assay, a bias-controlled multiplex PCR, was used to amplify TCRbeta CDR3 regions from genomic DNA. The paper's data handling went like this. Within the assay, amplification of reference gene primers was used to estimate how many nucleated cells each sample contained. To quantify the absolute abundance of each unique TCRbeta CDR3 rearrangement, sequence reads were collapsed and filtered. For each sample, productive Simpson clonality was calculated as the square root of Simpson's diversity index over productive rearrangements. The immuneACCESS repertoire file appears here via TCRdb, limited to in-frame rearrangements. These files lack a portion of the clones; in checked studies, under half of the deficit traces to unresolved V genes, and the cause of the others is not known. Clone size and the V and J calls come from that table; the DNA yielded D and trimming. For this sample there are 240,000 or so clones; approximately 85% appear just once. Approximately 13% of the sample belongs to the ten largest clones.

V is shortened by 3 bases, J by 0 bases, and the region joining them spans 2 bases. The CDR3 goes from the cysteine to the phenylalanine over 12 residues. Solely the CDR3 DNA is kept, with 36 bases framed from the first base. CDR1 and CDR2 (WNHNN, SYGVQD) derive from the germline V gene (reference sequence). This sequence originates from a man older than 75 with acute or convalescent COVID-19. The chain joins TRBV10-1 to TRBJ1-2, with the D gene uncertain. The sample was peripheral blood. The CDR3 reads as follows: CASSDTNYGYTF. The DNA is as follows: TGCGCCAGCAGTGATACTAACTATGGCTACACCTTC.